Sequencing of this T cell receptor (beta chain) was carried out in a study of cytomegalovirus exposure and HLA in healthy donors. Study results and limitations: Listed as cytomegalovirus-associated were 150 to 200 TCR beta chains. TCR beta V- and J-gene trimming was later associated with a missense DCLRE1C variant. A likely sequencing artifact accounted for one observed cluster of highly shared sequence variants.

V lost 6 bases and J lost 9, with 10 bases in between. The V gene's germline CDR1 is SGHAT and CDR2 FQNNGV. The CDR3 has 11 residues. In this sample, this clone turned up many times. No antigen is known for it. The PCR ran on 60 Vbeta and 13 Jbeta primers. Sequencing used immunoSEQ multiplex PCR; TCRdb keeps in-frame clones, though not all of them. The repertoire holds about 200,000 clones, with 79% as singletons. The chain combines TRBV11-2 with TRBJ2-3; D not resolved. The receptor comes from a woman in her thirties in good health and CMV-seropositive. Sequencing was done on a sample of PBMCs. CDR3 sequence: CASRALGTQYF. The DNA for the CDR3 is TGTGCCAGCAGGGCCCTCGGGACGCAGTATTTT.